These T cell receptor beta chains were read from a single sample in a study of response to subunit inactivated influenza vaccine. TCRdb re-called the RT-PCR reads through MiXCR, storing one row per CDR3 protein. This repertoire shows around 480,000 distinct CDR3 sequences, approximately 17% found once; its top ten account for 3%. The sample consisted of CD4+ T cells sorted from PBMCs, taken less than 30 months after vaccination. All receptors derive from a man aged 50 to 75 who received an inactivated influenza vaccine. Each CDR3 is given without its conserved first and last residue. Fields, in order: J gene, CDR3 length, V gene, CDR3 protein.

>TRBJ2-1|11|TRBV2
ASSTRKLAEQF
>TRBJ1-2|14|TRBV11-2
ASSSRTQGSHYGYT
>TRBJ2-7|12|TRBV6-5
ASSYSGGWGEQY
>TRBJ2-1|18|TRBV21-1
ASSKEVEFGTRSSYNEQF
>TRBJ2-1|9|TRBV10-3
AISVTNEQF
>TRBJ2-7|11|TRBV29-1
SVQKQRGGEQY
>TRBJ2-5|15|TRBV9
ASSDGTSGGAGETQY
>TRBJ2-6|16|TRBV7-8
ASSARRAGQSGANVLT
>TRBJ1-5|13|TRBV27
ASSSRTSGNQPQH
>TRBJ2-1|14|TRBV6-5
ASSYSVAGLYNEQF
>TRBJ2-7|12|TRBV28
ASSSPGRLMEQY
>TRBJ2-1|13|TRBV28
ASRGGTGAYNEQF
>TRBJ2-3|12|TRBV20-1
SAMAGPYTDTQY
>TRBJ2-1|12|TRBV12-3/TRBV12-4
ASSPTGSINEQF
>TRBJ2-7|11|TRBV6-1
ASGRAGIHEQY
>TRBJ2-7|11|TRBV10-3
ASEGGRSKEKY
>TRBJ2-3|14|TRBV7-3
ASSPTVGRGSDTQY
>TRBJ2-4|13|TRBV12-3/TRBV12-4
ASSLSAGVGHIQY
>TRBJ2-7|12|TRBV7-2
ASSSIAGTYEQY
>TRBJ2-5|13|TRBV30
ACQGSAAIQETQY
>TRBJ2-6|14|TRBV9
ASSVGFGIGANVLT
>TRBJ2-3|14|TRBV15
ATSRERAGVTDTQY
>TRBJ2-5|11|TRBV5-1
ASRNKVQETQY
>TRBJ1-4|13|TRBV20-1
SARDPGGAGEKLF
>TRBJ1-1|11|TRBV6-1
ASSGNLNTEAF
>TRBJ2-2|10|TRBV18
ARSPPSGELF
>TRBJ2-7|11|TRBV29-1
SVEVTGAYEQY
>TRBJ1-2|12|TRBV12-3/TRBV12-4
ASSLTSTNHGYT
>TRBJ1-6|13|TRBV12-3/TRBV12-4
ASSPGQGMDSPLH
>TRBJ2-7|12|TRBV27
ASSLFRGSYEQY
>TRBJ1-4|13|TRBV23-1
ASRPKGLWGEKLF
>TRBJ2-7|12|TRBV20-1
SALPGHRSSEQY
>TRBJ2-5|14|TRBV19
ASSRTSGRAVETQY
>TRBJ1-6|14|TRBV5-1
ASSETGARNNSPLH
>TRBJ2-1|16|TRBV7-8
ASSLAGLAEISYNEQF
>TRBJ2-7|12|TRBV28
ASSFTGTGDEQY
>TRBJ1-2|10|TRBV20-1
SATDRLRGYT
>TRBJ1-2|9|TRBV29-1
SARQGEGYT
>TRBJ2-3|16|TRBV4-3
ASSQGLAGGSGTDTQY
>TRBJ2-5|8|TRBV29-1
SVVKETQY
>TRBJ2-2|11|TRBV5-6
ASSWSPTGELF
>TRBJ2-2|13|TRBV3-1
ASSLGWGAVGELF